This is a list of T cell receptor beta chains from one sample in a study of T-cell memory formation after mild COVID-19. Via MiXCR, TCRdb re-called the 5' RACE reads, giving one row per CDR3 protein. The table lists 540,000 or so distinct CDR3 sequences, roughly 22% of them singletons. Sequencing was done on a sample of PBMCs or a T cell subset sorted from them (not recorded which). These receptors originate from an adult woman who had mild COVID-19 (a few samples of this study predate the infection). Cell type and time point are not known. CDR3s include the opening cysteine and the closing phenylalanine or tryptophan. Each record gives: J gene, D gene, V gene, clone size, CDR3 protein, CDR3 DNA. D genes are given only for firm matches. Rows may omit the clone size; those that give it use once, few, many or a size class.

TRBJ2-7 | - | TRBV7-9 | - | CASSRDTGTYEQYF | TGTGCCAGCAGCCGGGACACAGGGACCTACGAGCAGTACTTC
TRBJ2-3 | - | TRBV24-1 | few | CATSDGSQAPDTQYF | TGTGCCACCAGTGATGGGTCGCAGGCCCCAGATACGCAGTATTTT
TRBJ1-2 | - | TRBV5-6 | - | CASSLDPQGFNYGYTF | TGTGCCAGCAGCTTGGACCCCCAGGGGTTTAACTATGGCTACACCTTC
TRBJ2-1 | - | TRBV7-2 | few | CASSSHVTEQFF | TGTGCCAGCAGCTCCCACGTGACAGAGCAGTTCTTC
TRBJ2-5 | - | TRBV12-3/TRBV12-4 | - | CASSLAFRRSGETQYF | TGTGCCAGCAGTTTAGCTTTTAGGAGGAGCGGGGAGACCCAGTACTTC
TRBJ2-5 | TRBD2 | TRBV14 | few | CASSPGTSIQETQYF | TGTGCCAGCAGCCCCGGGACTAGCATCCAAGAGACCCAGTACTTC
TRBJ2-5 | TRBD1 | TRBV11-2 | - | CASSLGYRGRQETQYF | TGTGCCAGCAGCCTGGGGTACAGGGGGCGTCAAGAGACCCAGTACTTC
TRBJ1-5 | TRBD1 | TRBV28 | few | CASSPGTGVLWGQQSNQPQHF | TGTGCCAGCAGTCCCGGGACAGGGGTTCTTTGGGGCCAACAGAGCAATCAGCCCCAGCATTTT
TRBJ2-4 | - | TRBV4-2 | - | CASSQEGRTKGKNIQYF | TGTGCCAGCAGCCAAGAAGGAAGGACAAAGGGCAAAAACATTCAGTACTTC
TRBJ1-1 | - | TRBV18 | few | CASSPPEGMNTEAFF | TGTGCCAGCTCACCACCGGAGGGAATGAACACTGAAGCTTTCTTT
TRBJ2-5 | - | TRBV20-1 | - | CAAIIRGRRETQYF | TGCGCAGCTATAATTAGGGGCCGGAGGGAGACCCAGTACTTC
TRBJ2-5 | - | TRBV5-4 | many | CASSLAVLQETQYF | TGTGCCAGCAGCTTGGCTGTGCTCCAAGAGACCCAGTACTTC
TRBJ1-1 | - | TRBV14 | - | CASISIPGAEAFF | TGTGCCAGCATAAGTATCCCCGGGGCTGAAGCTTTCTTT
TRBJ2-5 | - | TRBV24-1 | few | CATSEGRDLGETQYF | TGTGCCACCAGTGAGGGCCGGGACTTAGGGGAGACCCAGTACTTC
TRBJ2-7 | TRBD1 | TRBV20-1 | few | CSSSLTGVTGQYF | TGCAGTAGTAGCCTAACAGGGGTGACGGGGCAGTACTTC
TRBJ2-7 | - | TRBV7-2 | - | CASSPDKKQYF | TGTGCCAGCAGCCCGGACAAGAAGCAGTACTTC
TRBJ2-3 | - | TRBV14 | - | CASSQDYGYPGTDTQYF | TGTGCCAGCAGCCAAGACTACGGCTACCCGGGCACAGATACGCAGTATTTT
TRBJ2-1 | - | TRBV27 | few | CAAGGAMSFRPYNEQFF | TGTGCCGCGGGCGGTGCAATGAGCTTTAGGCCCTACAATGAGCAGTTCTTC
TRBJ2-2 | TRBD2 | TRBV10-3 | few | CAIGTSPIELFF | TGTGCCATCGGGACTAGTCCCATTGAGCTGTTTTTT
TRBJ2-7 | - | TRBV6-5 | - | CATQTGTALYEQYF | TGTGCCACCCAGACCGGGACCGCGCTTTACGAGCAGTACTTC
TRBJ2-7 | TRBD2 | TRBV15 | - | CATSSSGVGEQYF | TGTGCCACCAGCTCTAGCGGGGTGGGCGAGCAGTACTTC
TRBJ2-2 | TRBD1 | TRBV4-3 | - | CASSQGFMRPGGTGELFF | TGCGCCAGCAGCCAAGGTTTTATGAGGCCAGGGGGCACCGGGGAGCTGTTTTTT
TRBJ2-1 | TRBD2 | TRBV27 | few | CASSTTGTTYNEQFF | TGTGCCAGCAGTACTACCGGGACTACCTACAATGAGCAGTTCTTC
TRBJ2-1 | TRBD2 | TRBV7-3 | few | CASSEGLASDNEQFF | TGTGCCAGCAGCGAAGGACTAGCGTCCGACAATGAGCAGTTCTTC
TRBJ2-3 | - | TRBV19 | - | CASSIGQSTDTQYF | TGTGCCAGTAGTATTGGACAAAGCACAGATACGCAGTATTTT
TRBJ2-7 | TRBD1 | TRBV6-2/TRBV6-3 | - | CASSSLRRGTAPYEQYF | TGTGCCAGCAGTTCCCTAAGACGAGGGACAGCTCCCTACGAGCAGTACTTC
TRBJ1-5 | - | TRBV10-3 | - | CAIRALGQPQHF | TGTGCCATCAGGGCCCTCGGACAGCCCCAGCATTTT
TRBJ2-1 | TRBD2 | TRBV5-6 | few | CASSTGLATYNEQFF | TGTGCCAGCAGCACCGGACTAGCGACCTACAATGAGCAGTTCTTC
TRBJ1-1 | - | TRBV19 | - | CASSSPRGTEAFF | TGTGCCAGTAGTAGTCCCCGAGGCACTGAAGCTTTCTTT